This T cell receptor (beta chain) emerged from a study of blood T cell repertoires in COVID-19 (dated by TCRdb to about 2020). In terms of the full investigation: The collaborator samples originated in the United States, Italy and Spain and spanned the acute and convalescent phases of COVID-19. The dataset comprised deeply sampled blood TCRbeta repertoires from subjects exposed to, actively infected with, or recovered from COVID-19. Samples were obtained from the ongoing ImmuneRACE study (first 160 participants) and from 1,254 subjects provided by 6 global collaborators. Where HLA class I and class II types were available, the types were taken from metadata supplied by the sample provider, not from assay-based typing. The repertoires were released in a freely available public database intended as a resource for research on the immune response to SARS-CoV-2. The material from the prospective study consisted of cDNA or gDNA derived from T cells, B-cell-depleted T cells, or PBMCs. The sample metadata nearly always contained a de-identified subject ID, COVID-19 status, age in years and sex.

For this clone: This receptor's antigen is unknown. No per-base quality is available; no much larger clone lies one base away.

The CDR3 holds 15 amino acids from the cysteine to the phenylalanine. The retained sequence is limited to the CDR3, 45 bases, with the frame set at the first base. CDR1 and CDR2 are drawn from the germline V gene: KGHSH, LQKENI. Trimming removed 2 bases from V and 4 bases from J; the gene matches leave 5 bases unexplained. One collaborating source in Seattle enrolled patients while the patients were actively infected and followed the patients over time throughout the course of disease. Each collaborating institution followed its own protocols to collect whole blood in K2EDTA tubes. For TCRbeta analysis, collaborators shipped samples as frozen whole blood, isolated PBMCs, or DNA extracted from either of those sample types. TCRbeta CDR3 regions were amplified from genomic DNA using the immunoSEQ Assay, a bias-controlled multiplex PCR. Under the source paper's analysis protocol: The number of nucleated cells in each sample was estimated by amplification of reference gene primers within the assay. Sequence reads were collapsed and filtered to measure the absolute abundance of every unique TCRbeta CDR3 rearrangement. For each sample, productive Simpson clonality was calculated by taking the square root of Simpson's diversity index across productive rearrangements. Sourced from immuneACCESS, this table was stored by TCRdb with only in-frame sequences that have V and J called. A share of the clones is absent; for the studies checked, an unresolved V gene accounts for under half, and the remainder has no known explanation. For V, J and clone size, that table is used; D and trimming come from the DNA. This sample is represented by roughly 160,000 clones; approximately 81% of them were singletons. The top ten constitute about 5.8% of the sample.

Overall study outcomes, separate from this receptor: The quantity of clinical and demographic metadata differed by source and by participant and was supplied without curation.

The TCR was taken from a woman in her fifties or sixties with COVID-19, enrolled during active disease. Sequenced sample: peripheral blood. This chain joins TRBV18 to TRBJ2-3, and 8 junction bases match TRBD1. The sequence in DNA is TGTGCCAGCTCACCAGACGACAGGGGATCAGATACGCAGTATTTT. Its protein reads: CASSPDDRGSDTQYF.